This T cell receptor beta chain is from a study of OX40 agonist ivuxolimab in advanced cancers. Sequencing was performed with immunoSEQ multiplex PCR; in TCRdb, only in-frame clones are kept and a portion is missing. The sample has fewer than 40,000 clones, about four fifths seen once; the top ten hold over 1.2%. This sequence originates from an adult with an advanced solid tumor such as melanoma, head and neck, liver or kidney cancer. Sequences were derived from CD4+ or CD8+ T cells sorted from blood, sampled in a trial of the OX40 agonist ivuxolimab.

DNA for the CDR3: TGTGCCAGCAGCTCGGCCTACGGGGGAAGGTACGAGCAGTACTTC. It encodes CASSSAYGGRYEQYF. The chain employs TRBV5-6 and TRBJ2-7, with D tentatively TRBD2 (6 bases). CDR1 and CDR2 from the germline V gene are SGHDT and YYEEEE. The CDR3 totals 15 residues. Trimming removed 3 bases from V and 4 bases from J, with 17 bases in between.